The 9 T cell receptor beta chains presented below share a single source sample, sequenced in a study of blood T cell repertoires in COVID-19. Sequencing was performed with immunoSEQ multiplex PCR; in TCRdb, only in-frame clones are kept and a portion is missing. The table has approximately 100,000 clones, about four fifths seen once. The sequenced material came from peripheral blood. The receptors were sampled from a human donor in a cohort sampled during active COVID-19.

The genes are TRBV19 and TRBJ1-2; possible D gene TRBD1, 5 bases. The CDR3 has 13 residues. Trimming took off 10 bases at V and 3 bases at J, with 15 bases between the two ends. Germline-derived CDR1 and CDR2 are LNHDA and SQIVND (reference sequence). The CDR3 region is CATSPAGHYGYTF. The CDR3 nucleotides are TGTGCCACCTCCCCGGCAGGGCACTATGGCTACACCTTC.

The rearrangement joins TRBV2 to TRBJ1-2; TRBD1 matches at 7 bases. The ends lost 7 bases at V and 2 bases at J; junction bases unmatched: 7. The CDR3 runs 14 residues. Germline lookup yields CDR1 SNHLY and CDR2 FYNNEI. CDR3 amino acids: CASTGGRGNYGYTF. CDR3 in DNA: TGTGCCAGCACAGGCGGCAGGGGGAACTATGGCTACACCTTC. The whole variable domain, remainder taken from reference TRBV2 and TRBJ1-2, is EPEVTQTPSHQVTQMGQEVILRCVPISNHLYFYWYRQILGQKVEFLVSFYNNEISEKSEIFDDQFSVERPDGSNFTLKIRSTKLEDSAMYFCASTGGRGNYGYTFGSGTRLTVV.

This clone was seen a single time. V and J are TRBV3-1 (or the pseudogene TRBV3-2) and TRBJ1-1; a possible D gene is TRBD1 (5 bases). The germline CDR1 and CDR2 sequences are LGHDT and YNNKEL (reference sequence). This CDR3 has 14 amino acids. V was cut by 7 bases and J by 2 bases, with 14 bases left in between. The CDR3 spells CASTEAQGNTEAFF. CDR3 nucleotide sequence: TGTGCCAGCACCGAAGCCCAGGGAAACACTGAAGCTTTCTTT.

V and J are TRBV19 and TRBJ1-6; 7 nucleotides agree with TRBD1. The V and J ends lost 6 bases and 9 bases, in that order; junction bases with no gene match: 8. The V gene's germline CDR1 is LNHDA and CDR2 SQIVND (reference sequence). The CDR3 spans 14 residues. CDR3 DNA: TGTGCCAGTAGAACAGGGGAATTGGGTTCACCCCTCCACTTT. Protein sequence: CASRTGELGSPLHF.

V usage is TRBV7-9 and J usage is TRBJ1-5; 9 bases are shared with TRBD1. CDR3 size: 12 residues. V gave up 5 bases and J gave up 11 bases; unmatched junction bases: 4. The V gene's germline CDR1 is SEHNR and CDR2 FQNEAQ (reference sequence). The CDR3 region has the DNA TGTGCCAGCAGCCAGGACAGGGGAACCCAGCATTTT. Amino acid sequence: CASSQDRGTQHF.

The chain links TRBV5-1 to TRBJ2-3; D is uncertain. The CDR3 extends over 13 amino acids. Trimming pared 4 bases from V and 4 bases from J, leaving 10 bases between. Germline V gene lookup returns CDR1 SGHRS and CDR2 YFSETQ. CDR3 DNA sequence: TGCGCCAGCAGCCTCTCTCTATCAGATACGCAGTATTTT. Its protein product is CASSLSLSDTQYF.

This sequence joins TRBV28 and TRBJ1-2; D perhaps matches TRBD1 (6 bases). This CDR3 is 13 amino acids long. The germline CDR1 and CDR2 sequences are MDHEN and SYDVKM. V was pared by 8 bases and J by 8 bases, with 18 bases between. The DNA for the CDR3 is TGTGCCAGCTGGGGGTCAAGGGGGAGAGGCTACACCTTC. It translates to CASWGSRGRGYTF.

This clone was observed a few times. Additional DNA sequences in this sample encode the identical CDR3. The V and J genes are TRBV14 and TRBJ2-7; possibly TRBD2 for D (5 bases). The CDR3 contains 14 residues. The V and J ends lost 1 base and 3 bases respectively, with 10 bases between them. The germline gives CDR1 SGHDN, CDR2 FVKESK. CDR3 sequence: CASSQGRGIYEQYF. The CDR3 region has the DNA TGTGCCAGCAGCCAAGGTAGAGGGATCTACGAGCAGTACTTC. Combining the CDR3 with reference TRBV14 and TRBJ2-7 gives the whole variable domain EAGVTQFPSHSVIEKGQTVTLRCDPISGHDNLYWYRRVMGKEIKFLLHFVKESKQDESGMPNNRFLAERTGGTYSTLKVQPAELEDSGVYFCASSQGRGIYEQYFGPGTRLTVT.

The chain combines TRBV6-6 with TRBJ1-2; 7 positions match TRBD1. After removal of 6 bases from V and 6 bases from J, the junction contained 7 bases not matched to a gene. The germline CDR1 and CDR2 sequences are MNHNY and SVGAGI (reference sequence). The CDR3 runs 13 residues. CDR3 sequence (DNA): TGTGCCAGCAGGGAGACAGGGTGGAATGGCTACACCTTC. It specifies CASRETGWNGYTF.